What follows are 32 T cell receptor beta chains derived from one specimen sequenced in a study of graft-versus-host responses after intestinal transplantation. The antigens of these receptors remain unknown. Libraries were prepared by immunoSEQ multiplex PCR; TCRdb keeps only in-frame clonotypes and omits some of them. The table shows approximately 88,000 clones, with 90% occurring only once. Specimen: unstimulated CD4+ T cells sorted from spleen or lymph node cells, collected before intestinal transplant. These receptors were collected from a human donor who received an intestinal transplant.

The J gene is TRBJ2-2, the V gene TRBV6-1; TRBD1 matches at 9 bases. Germline CDR1 is MNHNS and CDR2 is SASEGT. V gave up 6 bases and J gave up 0 bases; unmatched junction bases: 2. The CDR3 covers 15 residues. CDR3 protein: CASSRQGANTGELFF. In DNA, the CDR3 is TGTGCCAGCAGCCGACAGGGGGCGAACACCGGGGAGCTGTTTTTT.

The chain joins TRBV5-1 to TRBJ1-4; tentatively, D is TRBD1 (6 bases). The germline V gene encodes CDR1 SGHRS and CDR2 YFSETQ. This CDR3 contains 16 residues. V lost 1 base to trimming and J lost 8 bases, with 18 bases between them. The CDR3 nucleotides are TGCGCCAGCAGCTTGATGGCAGGGGTTTCGTCGGAAAAACTGTTTTTT. Translation gives CASSLMAGVSSEKLFF.

The chain has TRBV9 and TRBJ1-5, with 8 bases matching TRBD1. The length of the CDR3 is 15 residues. Germline CDR1 and CDR2: SGDLS and YYNGEE. V gave up 3 bases and J gave up 1 base; unmatched junction bases: 3. CDR3 coding DNA: TGTGCCAGCAGCGAGCAGGGGGCAAGCAATCAGCCCCAGCATTTT. This codes for CASSEQGASNQPQHF.

This chain links TRBV19 with TRBJ2-5; TRBD2 is a possible D gene (5 bases). Trimming cost V 2 bases and J 5 bases, with 12 bases left between them. Looked up from germline, CDR1 is LNHDA and CDR2 is SQIVND (reference sequence). The CDR3 length is 14 residues. The CDR3 here is CASSIPGDLETQYF. CDR3 coding DNA: TGTGCCAGTAGTATACCCGGGGATCTGGAGACCCAGTACTTC.

The gene calls are TRBV5-1 and TRBJ2-1; a weak D match, TRBD1 (5 bases). The V end was cut by 4 bases, the J end by 10 bases, with 12 bases between. Germline CDR1 is SGHRS and CDR2 is YFSETQ. The CDR3 loop spans 12 amino acids. The CDR3 loop reads CASSRTRYEQFF. In DNA form, the CDR3 reads TGCGCCAGCAGCCGGACAAGGTACGAGCAGTTCTTC.

The CDR3 spells CATSFRNGQSDTQYF. DNA of the CDR3: TGTGCCACCAGCTTCCGTAATGGACAGTCAGATACGCAGTATTTT. This rearrangement joins TRBV15 to TRBJ2-3, with D maybe TRBD1 (6 bases). The germline V and J ends were trimmed by 5 bases and 4 bases, with 16 bases remaining between them. The length of the CDR3 is 15 residues. The germline V gene has CDR1 LNHNV and CDR2 YYDKDF (reference sequence).

The chain has TRBV7-9 and TRBJ1-3; no clear D. CDR3 length: 17 residues. V was shortened by 1 base and J by 4 bases, with 17 bases between the two germline ends. Germline values: CDR1 SEHNR, CDR2 FQNEAQ (reference sequence). The CDR3 DNA sequence: TGTGCCAGCAGCTTAGACGTGGGCCGCGCTTCGGGAAACACCATATATTTT. Translated, it gives CASSLDVGRASGNTIYF.

This chain connects TRBV7-9 to TRBJ1-1; tentatively, D is TRBD1 (5 bases). V lost 5 bases and J 5 bases, leaving 18 bases between the germline ends. There are 15 residues in the CDR3. CDR1 is SEHNR, CDR2 FQNEAQ, per germline (reference sequence). DNA for the CDR3: TGTGCCAGCAGCCCCCAGGGCGGGACTACGACTGAAGCTTTCTTT. It translates to CASSPQGGTTTEAFF.

In its sample, this clone was seen once. J is TRBJ2-7 and V is TRBV5-1; 8 positions match TRBD2. The CDR3 is 14 residues long. Germline trimming cut 4 bases from V and 6 bases from J; bases unmatched to any gene: 9. Germline values: CDR1 SGHRS, CDR2 YFSETQ. DNA of the CDR3: TGCGCCAGCAGCCCGTCGGGGGGGGCTTGCGAGCAGTACTTC. Protein: CASSPSGGACEQYF.

The V call is TRBV25-1, the J call TRBJ1-5, with 10 bases that match TRBD1. CDR3 length: 16 residues. The V segment lost 4 bases and the J segment 3 bases; nucleotides outside the gene matches: 6. Looked up from germline, CDR1 is MGHDK and CDR2 is SYGVNS. CDR3 DNA: TGTGCCAGCAGTGCGGCCGGGACAGGGGACAATCAGCCCCAGCATTTT. Translated: CASSAAGTGDNQPQHF.

This clone was observed a single time. The chain employs TRBV11-2 and TRBJ2-7; 10 nucleotides match TRBD2. The junction had 7 bases not matched to a gene; V was cut back by 0 bases and J by 2 bases. Germline CDR1 is SGHAT and CDR2 is FQNNGV. The CDR3 loop spans 17 amino acids. The CDR3 nucleotides read TGTGCCAGCAGCTTAGATCGGAGCGGGGGGGGGACCTACGAGCAGTACTTC. Translation gives CASSLDRSGGGTYEQYF.

In its sample, this clone was seen a few times. The chain's CDR3 is CASRTGVLTTGELFF. Written as DNA, the CDR3 is TGTGCCAGCAGAACAGGGGTTCTGACCACCGGGGAGCTGTTTTTT. The V and J genes are TRBV6-1 and TRBJ2-2; 7 nucleotides line up with TRBD1. The CDR3 length is 15 residues. The ends lost 6 bases at V and 4 bases at J; junction bases unmatched: 8. CDR1 and CDR2 from the germline V gene are MNHNS and SASEGT.

The V call is TRBV7-9, the J call TRBJ2-5; maybe TRBD2 (7 bases). The CDR3 length is 16 residues. The germline V and J ends were trimmed by 0 bases and 2 bases, with 13 bases remaining between them. Germline assignment: CDR1 SEHNR and CDR2 FQNEAQ (reference sequence). DNA for the CDR3: TGTGCCAGCAGCTTAGCGGGGGGAGGGGGGCAAGAGACCCAGTACTTC. It translates to CASSLAGGGGQETQYF. Based on the CDR3 plus reference TRBV7-9 and TRBJ2-5, the full variable domain is DTGVSQNPRHKITKRGQNVTFRCDPISEHNRLYWYRQTLGQGPEFLTYFQNEAQLEKSRLLSDRFSAERPKGSFSTLEIQRTEQGDSAMYLCASSLAGGGGQETQYFGPGTRLLVL.

The CDR3 DNA follows: TGCGCCAGCAGCCCAGGAACCCGAAACACCATATATTTT. It codes for CASSPGTRNTIYF. This chain joins TRBV5-1 and TRBJ1-3; the D is unclear. There are 13 residues in the CDR3. Germline V CDR1 and CDR2: SGHRS, YFSETQ. The V end lost 4 bases, the J end lost 5 bases, and 10 bases lay between the germline ends.

As to this clone: Other DNA sequences in the same sample also yield this CDR3. The chain links TRBV4-2 to TRBJ1-1; D not resolved. Germline values: CDR1 LGHNA, CDR2 YNFKEQ. The CDR3 extends over 12 amino acids. Trimming took 1 base from V and 5 from J, leaving 5 bases between them. The DNA for the CDR3 is TGTGCCAGCAGCCAAGCGGGGACTGAAGCTTTCTTT. Protein sequence: CASSQAGTEAFF.

This chain uses TRBV7-7 with TRBJ2-5; 11 bases are shared with TRBD2. Germline V gene sequence: CDR1 SSHAT, CDR2 FNYEAQ (reference sequence). The CDR3 runs to 15 residues. The CDR3 DNA reads as TGTGCTAGCGGAACCGGGACTAGCGGTCAAGAGACCCAGTACTTC. Encoded protein: CASGTGTSGQETQYF.

This rearrangement joins TRBV7-9 to TRBJ2-7, with TRBD1 as a possible D gene (6 bases). Germline CDR1 reads SEHNR; CDR2 reads FQNEAQ (reference sequence). V lost 2 bases to trimming and J lost 2 bases, with 16 bases between them. The CDR3 has 16 amino acids. CDR3 bases: TGTGCCAGCAGCTTATCGAGGGAGACAGGCCCCTACGAGCAGTACTTC. Protein product: CASSLSRETGPYEQYF.

This clone was counted a single time. The rearrangement joins TRBV15 to TRBJ2-1; 8 bases line up with TRBD1. Germline V gene sequence: CDR1 LNHNV, CDR2 YYDKDF (reference sequence). This CDR3 comprises 16 residues. V lost 0 bases, J lost 6 bases, and 7 bases stayed unmatched. CDR3 residues: CATSRDVVQGANEQFF. CDR3 DNA sequence: TGTGCCACCAGCAGAGATGTGGTTCAGGGGGCCAATGAGCAGTTCTTC.

The chain combines TRBV28 with TRBJ1-4, with D possibly being TRBD1 (5 bases). The CDR3 runs to 15 residues. Germline V CDR1 and CDR2: MDHEN, SYDVKM. The V gene lost 3 bases and the J gene lost 8 bases, with 16 bases spanning the gap. The CDR3 bases are TGTGCCAGCAGTTTTCTTGCCACAGGAAGCGAAAAACTGTTTTTT. As protein: CASSFLATGSEKLFF.

This clone was recorded once. The chain joins TRBV6-6 to TRBJ1-1; the D gene is possibly TRBD1 (5 bases). The CDR3 is 16 residues long. The V end was cut by 6 bases, the J end by 0 bases, with 17 bases between. CDR1 MNHNY and CDR2 SVGAGI come from the germline V gene (reference sequence). The CDR3 region is CASSHGQRQMNTEAFF. CDR3 DNA sequence: TGTGCCAGCAGCCACGGTCAGAGACAGATGAACACTGAAGCTTTCTTT.

In this sample, this clone turned up a few times. This chain uses TRBV7-9 with TRBJ1-6; no reliable D call. CDR1 is SEHNR, CDR2 FQNEAQ, per germline (reference sequence). The CDR3 runs to 12 residues. V was clipped by 4 bases and J by 14 bases, with 12 bases between them. The CDR3 loop is CASSYDLRTLHF. The CDR3 DNA follows: TGTGCCAGCAGCTACGACTTGAGGACCCTCCACTTT.

The CDR3 region has the DNA TGTGCCAGCAGCTTGTCAGCAACTAATGAAAAACTGTTTTTT. Translated, it gives CASSLSATNEKLFF. V gene TRBV7-9 combines with J gene TRBJ1-4; D is uncertain. The V end was cut by 3 bases, the J end by 0 bases, with 5 bases between. The CDR3 is made up of 14 amino acids. CDR1 SEHNR and CDR2 FQNEAQ come from the germline V gene (reference sequence).

In this sample, this clone turned up once. This chain links TRBV19 with TRBJ2-5; 10 nucleotides align to TRBD2. Trimming at V came to 0 bases and at J to 9 bases, leaving 1 base not matched to a gene. The CDR3 is 13 amino acids. The germline V gene has CDR1 LNHDA and CDR2 SQIVND (reference sequence). The CDR3 bases are TGTGCCAGTAGTATAGACCTAGCGGGGGCCCAGTACTTC. Its translation is CASSIDLAGAQYF.

V usage is TRBV2 and J usage is TRBJ1-4, with 8 bases lining up with TRBD1. This CDR3 has 15 amino acids. Trimming at V came to 6 bases and at J to 5 bases, leaving 8 bases not matched to a gene. CDR1 SNHLY and CDR2 FYNNEI come from the germline V gene. The CDR3, as DNA: TGTGCCAGCAGGGCAGGACAGGGCACGAATGAAAAACTGTTTTTT. Its translation is CASRAGQGTNEKLFF.

The chain employs TRBV11-2 and TRBJ1-2; 11 bases match TRBD1. The trim removed 5 bases at V and 4 bases at J, leaving 6 bases unmatched. Germline loops: CDR1 SGHAT, CDR2 FQNNGV. The CDR3 totals 15 residues. This chain's CDR3 is CASSPGTGGSYGYTF. DNA of the CDR3: TGTGCCAGCAGCCCAGGGACAGGGGGAAGCTATGGCTACACCTTC.

The chain employs TRBV7-8 and TRBJ1-2, with D tentatively TRBD1 (6 bases). The CDR3 extends over 15 amino acids. The V end lost 5 bases, the J end lost 8 bases, and 21 bases lay between the germline ends. Germline V CDR1 and CDR2: SGHVS, FQNEAQ. Here the CDR3 DNA reads TGTGCCAGCAGCCACGCCCCACAGGGCGGCTACGGCTACACCTTC. Translating gives CASSHAPQGGYGYTF.

The chain's CDR3 is CAISESGTGKGGNQPQHF. The CDR3 DNA follows: TGTGCCATCAGTGAGTCAGGGACAGGGAAGGGTGGCAATCAGCCCCAGCATTTT. V usage is TRBV10-3 and J usage is TRBJ1-5; TRBD1 agrees at 9 bases. Trimming at V came to 0 bases and at J to 2 bases, leaving 8 bases not matched to a gene. Germline V gives CDR1 ENHRY, CDR2 SYGVKD. The CDR3 totals 18 residues.

DNA of the CDR3: TGTGCCAGCAGCGCGCCGGACACCATATATTTT. Protein: CASSAPDTIYF. The rearrangement joins TRBV7-9 to TRBJ1-3; unclear D gene. Germline V gives CDR1 SEHNR, CDR2 FQNEAQ (reference sequence). There are 11 residues in the CDR3. V lost 5 bases, J lost 8 bases, and 7 bases lay in between.

The chain employs TRBV11-2 and TRBJ1-2; the D gene is possibly TRBD1 (5 bases). Trimming cost V 1 base and J 2 bases, with 8 bases left between them. Germline loops: CDR1 SGHAT, CDR2 FQNNGV. The CDR3 has 14 residues. This CDR3 reads CASSLGRQNYGYTF. In DNA form, the CDR3 reads TGTGCCAGCAGCTTAGGGCGACAGAACTATGGCTACACCTTC.

The V gene is TRBV14, the J gene TRBJ2-5; the match to TRBD2 covers 12 bases. CDR1 and CDR2 (germline): SGHDN, FVKESK. This CDR3 comprises 16 residues. Germline trimming cut 0 bases from V and 5 bases from J; bases unmatched to any gene: 4. In DNA form, the CDR3 reads TGTGCCAGCAGCCAAGATCGCACTAGCGGGGGGGAGACCCAGTACTTC. Translation gives CASSQDRTSGGETQYF.

V and J are TRBV7-9 and TRBJ1-4, with D possibly TRBD1 on 5 matching bases. CDR1 and CDR2 (germline): SEHNR, FQNEAQ (reference sequence). The CDR3 covers 12 residues. Trimming removed 0 bases from V and 12 bases from J, with 8 bases in between. CDR3 sequence: CASSLARRELFF. The CDR3 coding sequence is TGTGCCAGCAGCTTAGCTCGCAGGGAACTGTTTTTT.

The rearrangement links TRBV10-1 to TRBJ2-7, with D perhaps matching TRBD1 (5 bases). V gave up 0 bases and J gave up 2 bases, with 8 bases separating them. Germline V lookup: CDR1 WNHNN, CDR2 SYGVQD (reference sequence). This CDR3 has 14 amino acids. Here the CDR3 DNA reads TGCGCCAGCAGTGAGTCGTACAGGCCCTACGAGCAGTACTTC. This codes for CASSESYRPYEQYF.